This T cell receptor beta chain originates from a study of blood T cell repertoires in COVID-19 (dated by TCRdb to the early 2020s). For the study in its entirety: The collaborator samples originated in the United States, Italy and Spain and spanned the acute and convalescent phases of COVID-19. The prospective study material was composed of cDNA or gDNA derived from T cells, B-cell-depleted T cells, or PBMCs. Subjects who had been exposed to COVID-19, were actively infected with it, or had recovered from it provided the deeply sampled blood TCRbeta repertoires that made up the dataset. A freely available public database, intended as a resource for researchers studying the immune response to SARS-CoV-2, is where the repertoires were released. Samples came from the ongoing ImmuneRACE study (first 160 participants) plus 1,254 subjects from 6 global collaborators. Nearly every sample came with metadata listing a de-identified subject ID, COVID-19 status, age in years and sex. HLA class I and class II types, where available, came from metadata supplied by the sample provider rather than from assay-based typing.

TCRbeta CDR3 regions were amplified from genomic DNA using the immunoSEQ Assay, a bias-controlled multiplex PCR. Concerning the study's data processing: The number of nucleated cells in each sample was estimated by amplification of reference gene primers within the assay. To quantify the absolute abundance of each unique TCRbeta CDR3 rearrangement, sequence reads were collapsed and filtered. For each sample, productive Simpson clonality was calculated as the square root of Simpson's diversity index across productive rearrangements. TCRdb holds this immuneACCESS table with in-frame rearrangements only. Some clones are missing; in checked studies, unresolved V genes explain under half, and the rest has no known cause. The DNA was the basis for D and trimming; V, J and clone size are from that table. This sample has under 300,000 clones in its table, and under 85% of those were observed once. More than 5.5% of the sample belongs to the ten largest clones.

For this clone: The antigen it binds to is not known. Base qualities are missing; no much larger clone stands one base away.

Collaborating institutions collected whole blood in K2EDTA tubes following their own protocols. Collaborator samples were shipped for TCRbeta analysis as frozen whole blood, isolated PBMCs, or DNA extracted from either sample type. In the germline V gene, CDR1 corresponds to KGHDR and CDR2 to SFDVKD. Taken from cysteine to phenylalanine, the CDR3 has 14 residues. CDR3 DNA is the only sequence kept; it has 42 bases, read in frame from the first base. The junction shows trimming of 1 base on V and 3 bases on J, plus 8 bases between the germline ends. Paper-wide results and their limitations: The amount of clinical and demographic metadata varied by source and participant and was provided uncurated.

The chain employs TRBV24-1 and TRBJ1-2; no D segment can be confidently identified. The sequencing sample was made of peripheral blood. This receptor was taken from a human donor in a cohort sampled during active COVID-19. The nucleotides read TGTGCCACCAGTGATTTTTGGCGGGACTATGGCTACACCTTC. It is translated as CATSDFWRDYGYTF.